These 2 T cell receptor beta chains were sequenced from one sample in a study of blood T cell repertoires in COVID-19. Repertoires were generated with immunoSEQ multiplex PCR, while TCRdb's copy carries only in-frame clones and drops some. The sample lists 30,000 to 40,000 clones, about nine tenths seen once, with 20% to 25% in the top ten. Sequenced: peripheral blood. The receptors were sampled from a man aged 55 to 69 with acute or convalescent COVID-19.

The chain uses TRBV19 and TRBJ2-1, with TRBD2 identical over 7 bases. This CDR3 region has 13 residues. CDR1 is LNHDA, CDR2 SQIVND, per germline (reference sequence). V gave up 3 bases and J gave up 10 bases; unmatched junction bases: 6. CDR3 region: CASSIKRDAEQFF. The CDR3 region has the DNA TGTGCCAGTAGTATTAAGCGGGACGCAGAGCAGTTCTTC. Looking up the rest from reference TRBV19 and TRBJ2-1 gives the full variable domain: DGGITQSPKYLFRKEGQNVTLSCEQNLNHDAMYWYRQDPGQGLRLIYYSQIVNDFQKGDIAEGYSVSREKKESFPLTVTSAQKNPTAFYLCASSIKRDAEQFFGPGTRLTVL.

The chain combines TRBV6-5 with TRBJ1-2, with TRBD1 matching over 9 bases. The germline V gene encodes CDR1 MNHEY and CDR2 SVGAGI. The CDR3 loop spans 16 amino acids. Trimming took 2 bases from V and 7 from J; bases not matched to a gene: 11. The CDR3 loop is CASSYGLGTGYAGYTF. CDR3 nucleotides: TGTGCCAGCAGTTACGGCCTCGGGACAGGGTATGCTGGCTACACCTTC.